This T cell receptor (beta chain) derives from a study of blood T cell repertoires in COVID-19. CDR1 and CDR2 from the germline V gene are SGHRS and YFSETQ. The CDR3 totals 16 residues. V lost 4 bases and J 1 base, leaving 16 bases between the germline ends. Here immunoSEQ multiplex PCR was the method, and the copy in TCRdb shows in-frame clones only, minus some. The data show around 180,000 clones, under 85% seen once. The sequence was collected from a man in his fifties or sixties who had recovered from COVID-19. The specimen sequenced was PBMCs or T cells enriched from blood (not recorded which). The rearrangement uses TRBV5-1 and TRBJ2-3; D gene ambiguous. CDR3 nucleotide sequence: TGCGCCAGCAGCCCCCCTGTAGTAGCAGGCACAGATACGCAGTATTTT. It codes for CASSPPVVAGTDTQYF.